These 17 T cell receptor beta chains were sequenced from one sample in a study of blood T cell repertoires in COVID-19. Here immunoSEQ multiplex PCR was the method, and the copy in TCRdb shows in-frame clones only, minus some. The repertoire holds 150,000 to 200,000 clones, with around 76% as singletons. What was sequenced was PBMCs or T cells enriched from blood (not recorded which). The source of these receptors is a woman aged 45-59 years with acute COVID-19.

This clone has only a few counts. Other nucleotide sequences from this sample produce the same CDR3. The chain combines TRBV10-1 with TRBJ2-5; a possible D gene is TRBD2 (6 bases). Germline-derived CDR1 and CDR2 are WNHNN and SYGVQD (reference sequence). The CDR3 extends over 14 amino acids. V was cut by 2 bases and J by 5 bases, with 12 bases left in between. The CDR3 loop reads CASSEVRGGETQYF. For the CDR3, the DNA is TGCGCCAGCAGTGAGGTCCGTGGAGGGGAGACCCAGTACTTC.

The rearrangement links TRBV9 to TRBJ1-1; 8 nucleotides match TRBD1. J lost 1 base, V lost 6 bases, and 8 bases had no gene match. The CDR3 extends over 15 amino acids. From germline, CDR1 is SGDLS and CDR2 YYNGEE. The CDR3 nucleotides read TGTGCCAGCACCCGTAGTGGGACAGGGAACACTGAAGCTTTCTTT. It specifies CASTRSGTGNTEAFF. Variable domain in full (rest from reference TRBV9 and TRBJ1-1): DSGVTQTPKHLITATGQRVTLRCSPRSGDLSVYWYQQSLDQGLQFLIQYYNGEERAKGNILERFSAQQFPDLHSELNLSSLELGDSALYFCASTRSGTGNTEAFFGQGTRLTVV.

The chain has TRBV6-6 and TRBJ2-3; possibly TRBD1 for D (8 bases). Germline CDR1 reads MNHNY; CDR2 reads SVGAGI (reference sequence). This CDR3 contains 13 residues. The V end lost 10 bases, the J end lost 4 bases, and 15 bases lay between the germline ends. The CDR3 here is CATGTGGADTQYF. Written as DNA, the CDR3 is TGTGCCACCGGAACAGGGGGGGCAGATACGCAGTATTTT.

The CDR3 sequence is CATRRREEKLFF. CDR3 DNA: TGTGCAACGAGAAGGCGGGAAGAAAAACTGTTTTTT. V is TRBV6-5 and J is TRBJ1-4; D remains ambiguous. Per germline, CDR1 MNHEY and CDR2 SVGAGI. The CDR3 runs to 12 residues.

The chain has TRBV28 and TRBJ1-4; D gene ambiguous. Trimming removed 4 bases at V and 0 bases at J, with 6 bases between. From germline, CDR1 is MDHEN and CDR2 SYDVKM. The CDR3 contains 14 residues. CDR3 nucleotides: TGTGCCAGCAGTTGGAGCACAACTAATGAAAAACTGTTTTTT. It translates to CASSWSTTNEKLFF.

The count of this clone is one. In DNA form, the CDR3 reads TGTGCCAGCAGCTTAGAGGGGGCCAGCACTGAAGCTTTCTTT. Amino acid sequence: CASSLEGASTEAFF. The rearrangement uses TRBV7-3 and TRBJ1-1; 7 bases match TRBD1. The germline V gene encodes CDR1 SGHTA and CDR2 FQGTGA. The ends lost 2 bases at V and 4 bases at J; junction bases unmatched: 4. The length of the CDR3 is 14 residues.

J is TRBJ2-1 and V is TRBV10-2; 9 positions match TRBD2. Germline V gives CDR1 WSHSY, CDR2 SAAADI. J was trimmed by 5 bases and V by 6 bases; bases with no gene match: 5. The CDR3 is 14 amino acids. The CDR3 here is CASRASGGNNEQFF. As DNA, the CDR3 is TGCGCCAGCAGAGCCAGCGGGGGGAACAATGAGCAGTTCTTC.

The rearrangement joins TRBV9 to TRBJ2-2; D gene ambiguous. This CDR3 has 14 residues. Trimming shortened V by 1 base and J by 4 bases, and 8 bases separated the two germline ends. The germline V gene has CDR1 SGDLS and CDR2 YYNGEE. CDR3 bases: TGTGCCAGCAGCGTACATAGAGTCACCGGGGAGCTGTTTTTT. It is translated as CASSVHRVTGELFF.

The gene calls are TRBV5-4 and TRBJ1-1, with TRBD1 identical over 9 bases. This CDR3 region has 15 residues. Germline CDR1 and CDR2: SGHNT and YYREEE (reference sequence). V was clipped by 2 bases and J by 0 bases; unmatched bases: 2. The CDR3 here is CASSFRTGVNTEAFF. The CDR3, as DNA: TGTGCCAGCAGCTTCCGGACAGGGGTGAACACTGAAGCTTTCTTT.

The chain is built from TRBV28 and TRBJ2-2; D is unclear. The CDR3 covers 16 residues. CDR1 and CDR2 from the germline V gene are MDHEN and SYDVKM. Trimming took 7 bases from V and 0 from J, leaving 15 bases between them. In DNA form, the CDR3 reads TGTGCCAGCACCCGAAGGAGCTACTCGAACACCGGGGAGCTGTTTTTT. This gives the protein CASTRRSYSNTGELFF. Together with reference TRBV28 and TRBJ2-2, the CDR3 gives the full variable domain: DVKVTQSSRYLVKRTGEKVFLECVQDMDHENMFWYRQDPGLGLRLIYFSYDVKMKEKGDIPEGYSVSREKKERFSLILESASTNQTSMYLCASTRRSYSNTGELFFGEGSRLTVL.

This chain links TRBV2 with TRBJ1-1; a weak D match, TRBD1 (6 bases). V lost 6 bases, J lost 3 bases, and 14 bases lay in between. The CDR3 totals 14 residues. Germline V gene data show CDR1 as SNHLY and CDR2 as FYNNEI. CDR3 sequence reads: CASRQGVWDTEAFF. DNA for the CDR3: TGTGCCAGCAGACAGGGTGTATGGGACACTGAAGCTTTCTTT.

This clone showed up just a few times. The rearrangement uses TRBV28 and TRBJ1-1; D gene uncertain. The germline gives CDR1 MDHEN, CDR2 SYDVKM. CDR3 length: 13 residues. V was pared by 5 bases and J by 4 bases, with 11 bases between. The CDR3 is CASSVSSITEAFF. The CDR3 DNA sequence: TGTGCCAGCAGTGTAAGCTCTATCACTGAAGCTTTCTTT.

The chain couples TRBV6-2 or TRBV6-3 to TRBJ1-5; the D gene is possibly TRBD1 (6 bases). Germline CDR1 is MNHEY and CDR2 is SVGEGT. V gave up 5 bases and J gave up 11 bases, with 10 bases separating them. There are 11 residues in the CDR3. The CDR3 reads CASSTGLTQHF. The CDR3 nucleotides are TGTGCCAGCAGTACAGGGCTGACCCAGCATTTT.

J is TRBJ1-2 and V is TRBV11-1; 7 positions agree with TRBD1. Looked up from germline, CDR1 is SGHAT and CDR2 is FQDESV (reference sequence). With 2 bases clipped from V and 6 bases from J, the junction kept 6 bases outside the gene matches. CDR3 length: 14 amino acids. In nucleotides, the CDR3 is TGTGCCAGCAGCTTAATACAGGGGTTGGATGGCTACACCTTC. This codes for CASSLIQGLDGYTF.

V gene TRBV28 combines with J gene TRBJ1-1; 12 bases map to TRBD1. CDR3 length: 15 residues. Losses at the gene ends were 4 bases for V and 11 bases for J; bases not matched to a gene: 11. Germline lookup yields CDR1 MDHEN and CDR2 SYDVKM. The CDR3 here is CASSSGTGGIRGAFF. The CDR3 coding sequence is TGTGCCAGCAGTTCCGGGACAGGGGGCATTAGGGGGGCTTTCTTT.

This clone appeared a few times. This chain links TRBV13 with TRBJ2-5; 10 bases align to TRBD2. Per the germline V gene, CDR1 is PRHDT and CDR2 is FYEKMQ (reference sequence). This CDR3 region has 17 residues. V lost 2 bases and J lost 3; bases outside the gene matches: 9. The CDR3: CASSLRESGGAEETQYF. CDR3 bases: TGTGCCAGCAGCTTACGGGAGAGCGGGGGGGCTGAAGAGACCCAGTACTTC.

The chain links TRBV3-1 (or the pseudogene TRBV3-2) to TRBJ2-5; no clear D. The CDR3 is 13 residues long. The V gene's germline CDR1 is LGHDT and CDR2 YNNKEL (reference sequence). The ends were cut back, 2 bases at V and 5 bases at J, with 9 bases in the middle. CDR3 sequence: CASSQSFGETQYF. CDR3 nucleotides: TGTGCCAGCAGCCAATCCTTCGGGGAGACCCAGTACTTC.